This T cell receptor beta chain originates from a study of T-cell reconstitution after alpha-beta-depleted transplantation in children (dated by TCRdb to 2015 to 2016). Regarding the complete study: Using TCR repertoire profiling, the study quantitatively followed how T-cell immune reconstitution unfolded in children after TCRalphabeta/CD19-depleted allogeneic hematopoietic cell transplantation.

Concerning this clonotype itself: What antigen it recognizes has not been identified. Base qualities are not recorded, but no much larger clone differs from it by a single base.

Receptor libraries were prepared by PCR. TCRdb records Illumina HiSeq 2500 as the sequencer. To normalize quantification of the TCRbeta repertoire, the TCR libraries were built with molecular barcoding that relied on unique molecular identifiers. TCRdb applied fastp at Q25 and MiXCR to the public reads, then kept only in-frame beta chains. All rows with the same CDR3 protein become a single entry with the most common DNA and genes. Across this sample there are some 550,000 distinct CDR3 sequences, with about 16% seen only once. The top ten constitute about 3.1% of the sample. Specimen: PBMCs from the stem cell graft donor, collected from the stem cell graft. This TCR came from a human donor who donated a stem cell graft to a child with acute lymphoblastic leukemia.

This receptor carries the CDR3 CASSLSAGSYEQYF. The sequenced DNA is TGTGCCAGCAGTTTATCGGCCGGTTCCTACGAGCAGTACTTC. This receptor chain uses TRBV27 and TRBJ2-7; there is no confident call for the D gene. Inclusive of the bounding cysteine and phenylalanine, the CDR3 is 14 residues long. Only the CDR3 DNA is retained, 42 bases long and in frame from the first base. The junction carries 7 bases between V and J, which are trimmed by 0 bases and 1 base respectively. As encoded in the germline V gene (reference sequence), CDR1 is MNHEY while CDR2 is SMNVEV.